This TCR beta chain comes out of a study of blood T cell repertoires in COVID-19. Study-level background: Material from acute and convalescent COVID-19 was sourced from the United States, Italy and Spain. PBMCs, B-cell-depleted T cells, or T cells were the source of the cDNA or gDNA that made up the material.

Germline CDR1 is LNHDA and CDR2 is SQIVND (reference sequence). V lost 7 bases to trimming and J lost 0 bases, with 12 bases between them. CDR3 length: 14 residues. Profiled with immunoSEQ multiplex PCR; TCRdb holds only in-frame clones, not every one. Of about 78,000 clones detected, nearly 90% appear once; the ten largest clones hold roughly 2.5%. Material for sequencing was peripheral blood. The clonotype was recovered from a man between 65 and 79 years old with active or convalescent COVID-19. The chain couples TRBV19 to TRBJ1-1; perhaps TRBD1 as D (6 bases). The CDR3 is CASTRTVLNTEAFF. CDR3 bases: TGTGCCAGTACTAGGACAGTTCTGAACACTGAAGCTTTCTTT.